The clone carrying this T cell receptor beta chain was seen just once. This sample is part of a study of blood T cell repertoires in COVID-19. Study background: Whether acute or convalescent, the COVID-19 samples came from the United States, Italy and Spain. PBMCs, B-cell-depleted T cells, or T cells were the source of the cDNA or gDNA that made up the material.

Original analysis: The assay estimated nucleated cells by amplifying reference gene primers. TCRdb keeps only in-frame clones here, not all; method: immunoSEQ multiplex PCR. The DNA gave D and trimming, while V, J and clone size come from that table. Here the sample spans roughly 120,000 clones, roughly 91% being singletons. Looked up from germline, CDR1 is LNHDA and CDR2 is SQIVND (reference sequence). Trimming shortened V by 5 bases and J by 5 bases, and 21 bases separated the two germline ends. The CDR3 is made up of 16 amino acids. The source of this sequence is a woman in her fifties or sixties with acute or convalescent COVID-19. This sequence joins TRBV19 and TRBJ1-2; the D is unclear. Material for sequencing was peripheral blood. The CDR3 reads CASSPGIQSSVYGYTF. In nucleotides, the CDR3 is TGTGCCAGTAGTCCCGGGATACAGTCTTCGGTATATGGCTACACCTTC.